The source of this T cell receptor beta chain is a study of PD-L1 blockade in urothelial cancer. Overall study results and limits: Clones that were tumor-associated expanded more in the blood of durable-benefit patients at 3 weeks.

Spiked synthetic TCR analogs estimated absolute template abundance per PCR. Using immunoSEQ multiplex PCR, the repertoire was profiled, and TCRdb retains in-frame clones only, with some absent. The table has over 70,000 clones, around four fifths seen once. CDR1 LNHDA and CDR2 SQIVND come from the germline V gene (reference sequence). CDR3 length: 16 amino acids. J lost 2 bases, V lost 7 bases, and 10 bases had no gene match. For this clone: What it binds is not known.

Indicated time point: peripheral blood 6 weeks after treatment start. This receptor was identified in a man between 70 and 80 years old with urothelial cancer. The input for sequencing was PBMCs, taken around atezolizumab (anti-PD-L1) treatment. The rearrangement joins TRBV19 to TRBJ2-3; TRBD2 aligns across 9 bases. For the CDR3, the DNA is TGTGCCAGTACCCCCAGGCTAGCGGGAAACACAGATACGCAGTATTTT. Residues: CASTPRLAGNTDTQYF.